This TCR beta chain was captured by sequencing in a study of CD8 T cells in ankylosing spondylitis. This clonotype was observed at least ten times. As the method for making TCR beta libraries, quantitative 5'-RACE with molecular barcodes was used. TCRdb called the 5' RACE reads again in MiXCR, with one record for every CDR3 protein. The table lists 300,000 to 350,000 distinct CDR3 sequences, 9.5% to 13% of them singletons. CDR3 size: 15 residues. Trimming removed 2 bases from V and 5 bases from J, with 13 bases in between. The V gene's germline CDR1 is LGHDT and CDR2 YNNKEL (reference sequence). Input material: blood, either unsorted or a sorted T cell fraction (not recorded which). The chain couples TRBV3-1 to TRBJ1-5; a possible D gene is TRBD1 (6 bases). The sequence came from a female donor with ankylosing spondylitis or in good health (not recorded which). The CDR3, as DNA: TGTGCCAGCAGCCAACAGACAGGAGGCCATCAGCCCCAGCATTTT. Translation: CASSQQTGGHQPQHF.